This entry lists 24 T cell receptor beta chains sequenced from one sample in a study of CD8 T cells in Susac syndrome. The RNA, about 0.45 to 1 ug, was put through reverse transcription using random hexamers. MiXCR was run by TCRdb on the immunoSEQ multiplex PCR reads, yielding one entry per CDR3 protein. The sample holds tens of thousands of distinct CDR3 sequences, 90% to 95% seen once. Sequencing was carried out using CD8+ T cells from PBMCs. These receptors were collected from a human donor with Susac syndrome.

The chain joins TRBV27 to TRBJ1-2; no firm D call. Per the germline V gene, CDR1 is MNHEY and CDR2 is SMNVEV (reference sequence). This CDR3 has 13 amino acids. V lost 4 bases and J 4 bases, leaving 10 bases between the germline ends. As DNA, the CDR3 is TGTGCCAGCAGTTCACTACACGGCTATGGCTACACCTTC. This gives the protein CASSSLHGYGYTF.

The V and J genes are TRBV6-2 or TRBV6-3 and TRBJ1-1; possibly TRBD1 for D (5 bases). The CDR3 sequence is 12 residues long. The germline gives CDR1 MNHEY, CDR2 SVGEGT. V lost 4 bases, J lost 7 bases, and 10 bases lay in between. CDR3 sequence: CASSLGRGEAFF. The CDR3, as DNA: TGTGCCAGCAGTTTGGGGAGGGGTGAAGCTTTCTTT.

The chain recombines TRBV2 with TRBJ2-7; D is ambiguous. Germline V gives CDR1 SNHLY, CDR2 FYNNEI. V was shortened by 4 bases and J by 0 bases, with 10 bases between the two germline ends. CDR3 size: 14 residues. The CDR3 protein is CASSAPRSSYEQYF. Written as DNA, the CDR3 is TGTGCCAGCAGTGCTCCCAGGAGCTCCTACGAGCAGTACTTC.

The rearrangement uses TRBV9 and TRBJ2-5; D gene ambiguous. V was cut by 4 bases and J by 1 base, with 11 bases left in between. The CDR3 spans 14 residues. Germline values: CDR1 SGDLS, CDR2 YYNGEE. The CDR3 protein is CASSPRNTQETQYF. As DNA, the CDR3 is TGTGCCAGCAGCCCCCGGAACACCCAAGAGACCCAGTACTTC.

The chain joins TRBV20-1 to TRBJ1-4; D gene ambiguous. V was cut by 4 bases and J by 0 bases, with 9 bases left in between. Germline CDR1 is DFQATT and CDR2 is SNEGSKA (reference sequence). The CDR3 is 14 amino acids. The CDR3 sequence is CSATDEATNEKLFF. As DNA, the CDR3 is TGCAGTGCTACGGACGAAGCAACTAATGAAAAACTGTTTTTT.

This clonotype was seen only a few times. V is TRBV12-3 or TRBV12-4 and J is TRBJ2-1; TRBD1 agrees at 9 bases. There are 15 residues in the CDR3. V dropped 5 bases and J dropped 4; count of bases not matched to a gene: 6. The CDR3 sequence: CASSPDRGTYNEQFF. The CDR3 region has the DNA TGTGCCAGCAGTCCGGACAGGGGTACTTACAATGAGCAGTTCTTC.

The chain joins TRBV9 to TRBJ2-1; weak D call: TRBD2 (6 bases). This CDR3 is built from 14 residues. Germline CDR1 SGDLS, CDR2 YYNGEE. V was shortened by 0 bases and J by 5 bases, with 9 bases between the two germline ends. CDR3 sequence reads: CASSVVSSDNEQFF. The CDR3 region has the DNA TGTGCCAGCAGCGTAGTCTCTAGCGACAATGAGCAGTTCTTC.

This rearrangement joins TRBV5-5 to TRBJ2-1; a weak D match, TRBD2 (5 bases). This CDR3 region has 16 residues. Trimming took off 6 bases at V and 0 bases at J, with 16 bases between the two ends. The V gene's germline CDR1 is SGHKS and CDR2 YYEKEE (reference sequence). DNA for the CDR3: TGTGCCAGCACCCCGCCGGGGTCTCTCTCCTACAATGAGCAGTTCTTC. Its translation is CASTPPGSLSYNEQFF.

The chain couples TRBV4-3 to TRBJ2-5; 10 bases map to TRBD2. After removal of 0 bases from V and 3 bases from J, the junction contained 10 bases not matched to a gene. Germline loops: CDR1 LGHNA, CDR2 YSLEER. The CDR3 covers 18 residues. CDR3 sequence: CASSQEVFASGRKETQYF. The CDR3 region has the DNA TGCGCCAGCAGCCAAGAGGTTTTTGCTAGCGGGAGAAAAGAGACCCAGTACTTC.

The genes are TRBV5-1 and TRBJ1-3, with 11 bases that match TRBD1. This CDR3 has 16 amino acids. The germline V gene encodes CDR1 SGHRS and CDR2 YFSETQ. Trimming at V came to 4 bases and at J to 2 bases, leaving 5 bases not matched to a gene. DNA for the CDR3: TGCGCCAGCAGCAATAAGGGACAGGGGGCTGGAAACACCATATATTTT. Its translation: CASSNKGQGAGNTIYF.

The chain employs TRBV5-8 and TRBJ1-2, with TRBD1 as a possible D gene (6 bases). The CDR3 covers 16 residues. Looked up from germline, CDR1 is SGHTS and CDR2 is YDEGEE. V was trimmed by 1 base and J by 0 bases, leaving 13 bases between them. Written as DNA, the CDR3 is TGTGCCAGCAGCTTGATTGGGGACACGACTAACTATGGCTACACCTTC. It yields the protein CASSLIGDTTNYGYTF.

The chain recombines TRBV2 with TRBJ2-5; 7 bases align to TRBD1. There are 17 residues in the CDR3. Germline V gives CDR1 SNHLY, CDR2 FYNNEI. V was clipped by 1 base and J by 0 bases; unmatched bases: 8. DNA of the CDR3: TGTGCCAGCAGTGAAGTTTTAAAACAGGGGTACCAAGAGACCCAGTACTTC. Protein product: CASSEVLKQGYQETQYF.

The rearrangement uses TRBV12-5 and TRBJ2-7; unclear D gene. The CDR3 is 13 amino acids. CDR1 and CDR2 (germline): LGHNT, FRNRAP. V lost 1 base and J 2 bases, leaving 6 bases between the germline ends. This CDR3 is CASGLGRAYEQYF. For the CDR3, the DNA is TGTGCTAGTGGTTTGGGCAGAGCCTACGAGCAGTACTTC.

The chain is built from TRBV12-3 or TRBV12-4 and TRBJ1-3; unclear D gene. The length of the CDR3 is 12 residues. Trimming shortened V by 5 bases and J by 7 bases, and 9 bases separated the two germline ends. This CDR3 is CASSPTRNTIYF. DNA of the CDR3: TGTGCCAGCAGTCCAACAAGGAACACCATATATTTT.

The chain joins TRBV6-4 to TRBJ2-1; TRBD2 aligns across 8 bases. This CDR3 spans 13 amino acids. Looked up from germline, CDR1 is MRHNA and CDR2 is SNTAGT. Losses at the gene ends were 6 bases for V and 8 bases for J; bases not matched to a gene: 6. In nucleotides, the CDR3 is TGTGCCAGCAGACGAGAACTAGCGGATGAGCAGTTCTTC. It encodes CASRRELADEQFF.

The chain is built from TRBV19 and TRBJ2-7, with a possible D match to TRBD1 (6 bases). Deletions cut 6 bases from V and 2 bases from J, with 14 bases between. The CDR3 runs 14 residues. Germline V gives CDR1 LNHDA, CDR2 SQIVND (reference sequence). This CDR3 is CASSQQGSAYEQYF. CDR3 DNA sequence: TGTGCCAGTAGCCAACAGGGTTCGGCCTACGAGCAGTACTTC.

The J gene is TRBJ2-2, the V gene TRBV12-3 or TRBV12-4; the D is unclear. This CDR3 region has 14 residues. The V and J ends lost 0 bases and 5 bases respectively, with 7 bases between them. The CDR3 here is CASSLAKATGELFF. As DNA, the CDR3 is TGTGCCAGCAGTTTAGCGAAAGCAACCGGGGAGCTGTTTTTT.

V usage is TRBV20-1 and J usage is TRBJ2-5, with D unresolved. The CDR3 extends over 11 amino acids. Germline CDR1 is DFQATT and CDR2 is SNEGSKA (reference sequence). Trimming took off 0 bases at V and 4 bases at J, with 3 bases between the two ends. The CDR3 reads CSARDRETQYF. CDR3 nucleotide sequence: TGCAGTGCTAGAGATCGAGAGACCCAGTACTTC.

V gene TRBV7-9 combines with J gene TRBJ1-3; 7 bases match TRBD1. Trimming took 5 bases from V and 0 from J; bases not matched to a gene: 10. The germline gives CDR1 SEHNR, CDR2 FQNEAQ (reference sequence). The length of the CDR3 is 17 residues. DNA for the CDR3: TGTGCCAGCAGCCTTCTACAGGGGCCCGACTCTGGAAACACCATATATTTT. As protein: CASSLLQGPDSGNTIYF. Drawing the rest from reference TRBV7-9 and TRBJ1-3, the complete variable domain is DTGVSQNPRHKITKRGQNVTFRCDPISEHNRLYWYRQTLGQGPEFLTYFQNEAQLEKSRLLSDRFSAERPKGSFSTLEIQRTEQGDSAMYLCASSLLQGPDSGNTIYFGEGSWLTVV.

The CDR3 DNA follows: TGCGCCAGTCTCGACGGGCCAGTGAACACTGAAGCTTTCTTT. It is translated as CASLDGPVNTEAFF. The chain joins TRBV5-1 to TRBJ1-1; no clear D gene. Trimming removed 8 bases at V and 0 bases at J, with 14 bases between. CDR3 size: 14 residues. In germline, CDR1 is SGHRS, CDR2 YFSETQ.

The J gene is TRBJ2-1, the V gene TRBV7-8; TRBD1 matches at 9 bases. This CDR3 region has 15 residues. Germline V CDR1 and CDR2: SGHVS, FQNEAQ. V shed 8 bases, J shed 3 bases, and the junction held 8 bases outside the gene matches. The CDR3 is CASQRRDRVYNEQFF. The CDR3 DNA sequence: TGTGCCAGCCAGCGGAGGGACAGGGTCTACAATGAGCAGTTCTTC.

CDR3 sequence: CASSPNYAQEQFF. The CDR3 nucleotides are TGTGCCAGCAGCCCCAACTACGCCCAGGAGCAGTTCTTC. The chain recombines TRBV7-6 with TRBJ2-1; D uncertain. The V gene lost 5 bases and the J gene lost 10 bases, with 15 bases spanning the gap. The CDR3 has 13 amino acids. Germline values: CDR1 SGHVS, CDR2 FNYEAQ. Drawing the rest from reference TRBV7-6 and TRBJ2-1, the complete variable domain is GAGVSQSPRYKVTKRGQDVALRCDPISGHVSLYWYRQALGQGPEFLTYFNYEAQQDKSGLPNDRFSAERPEGSISTLTIQRTEQRDSAMYRCASSPNYAQEQFFGPGTRLTVL.

This chain links TRBV7-9 with TRBJ1-2; possibly TRBD1 for D (5 bases). Trimming pared 5 bases from V and 6 bases from J, leaving 13 bases between. This CDR3 spans 13 amino acids. Per the germline V gene, CDR1 is SEHNR and CDR2 is FQNEAQ (reference sequence). CDR3 residues: CASSPTGGNGYTF. CDR3 DNA: TGTGCCAGCAGCCCAACGGGGGGGAATGGCTACACCTTC.

The chain is built from TRBV7-9 and TRBJ1-1, with TRBD1 as a possible D gene (6 bases). The length of the CDR3 is 14 residues. Germline CDR1 reads SEHNR; CDR2 reads FQNEAQ (reference sequence). With 7 bases removed from V and 7 bases from J, the gap between germline ends came to 19 bases. This chain's CDR3 is CASTLGGYQSEAFF. The DNA of the CDR3 is TGTGCCAGCACCCTAGGGGGGTACCAGAGTGAAGCTTTCTTT.